This T cell receptor (beta chain) was recovered during a study of patients and donors after allogeneic stem cell transplantation. From germline, CDR1 is SGHRS and CDR2 YFSETQ. There are 14 residues in the CDR3. Trimming left V 1 base short and J 5 bases short, with 9 bases between. MiXCR, applied by TCRdb to the RT-PCR reads, yields one record per CDR3 protein. This sample carries roughly 180,000 distinct CDR3 sequences, around two fifths of them seen once, and the ten largest clones take about 35%. The TCR sequence derives from a human donor who was either an allogeneic HSCT recipient or a stem cell or donor lymphocyte infusion donor (not recorded which). It is not recorded whose cells these are; they may come from a transplant donor. Sequencing was performed on blood, either unsorted or a sorted T cell fraction (not recorded which). The chain couples TRBV5-1 to TRBJ2-2; the D is unclear. The CDR3 nucleotides read TGCGCCAGCAGCTTGAGGGTTGGGACCGGGGAGCTGTTTTTT. Amino acid sequence: CASSLRVGTGELFF. Complete variable domain (other parts from reference TRBV5-1 and TRBJ2-2): KAGVTQTPRYLIKTRGQQVTLSCSPISGHRSVSWYQQTPGQGLQFLFEYFSETQRNKGNFPGRFSGRQFSNSRSEMNVSTLELGDSALYLCASSLRVGTGELFFGEGSRLTVL.